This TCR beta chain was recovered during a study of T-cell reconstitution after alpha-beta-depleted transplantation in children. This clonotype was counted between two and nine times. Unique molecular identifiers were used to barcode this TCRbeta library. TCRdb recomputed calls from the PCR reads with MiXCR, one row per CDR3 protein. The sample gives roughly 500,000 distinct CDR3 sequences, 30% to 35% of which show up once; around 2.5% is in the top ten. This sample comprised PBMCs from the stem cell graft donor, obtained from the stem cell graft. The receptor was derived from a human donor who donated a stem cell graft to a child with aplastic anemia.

The CDR3 nucleotides are TGTGCCAGCAGTTTAGGGACAGGCCCCAAGGGCTACACCTTC. Translated: CASSLGTGPKGYTF. This chain joins TRBV27 and TRBJ1-2; TRBD1 agrees at 8 bases. Germline CDR1 and CDR2: MNHEY and SMNVEV (reference sequence). CDR3 size: 14 residues. J was trimmed by 8 bases and V by 2 bases; bases with no gene match: 7.